This T cell receptor beta chain is from a study of untreated major depressive disorder. Study-level points and caveats: TRBV25-01 and TRBV02-01 followed the flow pattern without significance. Compared with controls, depressed patients showed more TRBV05-01 (Vbeta 5.1) usage in CD4+ T cells.

Clones were sequenced by immunoSEQ multiplex PCR, and TCRdb holds only the in-frame ones, with some missing. The sample includes 20,000 to 25,000 clones, approximately 92% seen only once; the top ten take less than 0.4%. CDR3 size: 16 residues. Germline V CDR1 and CDR2: SEHNR, FQNEAQ (reference sequence). Trimming at V came to 5 bases and at J to 1 base, leaving 6 bases not matched to a gene. This clone has only one observation. Its antigen is unknown. For sex, age, current smoking status and body mass index, every depressed patient had a pairwise-matched non-depressed control. Participants with major medical conditions, Axis I/II comorbidities, regular medication or illicit drug use were excluded.

The TCR originated in a young man in good health. This chain uses TRBV7-9 with TRBJ2-7; 12 positions agree with TRBD2. Sequenced: CD4+ T cells from PBMCs. The DNA for the CDR3 is TGTGCCAGCAGCACGACTAGCGGGAGTTGGTCCTACGAGCAGTACTTC. This translates into CASSTTSGSWSYEQYF.